This T cell receptor beta chain stems from a study of cytomegalovirus exposure and HLA in healthy donors (dated by TCRdb to 2016 to 2017). Concerning the study at large: An earlier analysis of around 600 of the donors reported roughly 300 Gb of sequence data and 117 million unique TCR beta sequences from 190 million or so T cells. Roughly 300 gigabases of sequencing data and approximately 80 million unique TCR sequences were included in an early release covering under 650 HLA-typed donors. The genetic ancestry cluster associated with self-reported Caucasian donors included around four fifths of the 398 genotyped donors. The aim of the study was to test whether cataloging public T cell receptors could identify signatures of past pathogen exposure. The study profiled the T cell repertoires of 500 to 800 subjects by immunosequencing and related them to cytomegalovirus serostatus. Besides the first cohort of 500 to 700 subjects, a separate validation cohort made up of 120 different subjects was used. High-throughput TCR immunosequencing, statistical association of individual TCRs with disease status, and machine learning were combined to predict cytomegalovirus infection status. A later analysis re-analyzed previously published TCR beta repertoires from 600 to 850 donors and added high-resolution HLA genotyping to study TCR occurrence patterns. Rather than using new phenotypic data, the later analysis identified candidate immune exposures from TCR beta sequences and from how often those sequences occurred across donors. An earlier analysis of roughly 580 of the donors used high-throughput TCR beta sequencing to judge whether each TCR beta V gene segment behaved as functional or pseudogenic. Donor age, sex, ethnicity and CMV serostatus were collected together with the repertoire data. A later genetic analysis took genome-wide SNP genotypes for about 60% of the roughly 670 donors and used that subset as a discovery cohort. Every repertoire in the discovery cohort had been generated on one and the same sequencing platform. HLA typing included class I and class II loci at four-digit resolution. The number of donors typed differed by locus, with about 629-640 for A, B, C, DRB1 and DQB1, roughly 550 for DQA1, 600 to 610 for DPA1, and 450 to 480 for DPB1. Four to six DR-DQ haplotypes were handled as single units for association and clustering, since linkage in the cohort was strong. Across approximately 420 genotyped donors of the cohort, an average of roughly 230,000 unique TCR beta nucleotide sequences per donor were sequenced, and approximately 19% of those sequences were non-productive. Overall results and qualifications from the work: A later genetic analysis associated a missense DCLRE1C variant with V-gene and J-gene trimming of TCR beta chains, and an independent cohort replicated the association. Because some donors lacked HLA typing at each locus, the association tests relied only on the typed subset. It was suggested by the authors that the approach could potentially be generalized to other disease states and immunological phenotypes. In a later analysis, HLA-associated TCR beta chains were found to be more clonally expanded and to have lower generation probabilities than equally common non-associated chains. In the study, some 160 TCR beta chains were listed as associated with cytomegalovirus. In a later analysis, several top co-occurrence clusters were reported to appear linked to parvovirus B19, influenza, CMV and Epstein-Barr virus. When HLA alleles, especially DR and DQ, strongly co-occurred, TCR associations were difficult to assign to individual alleles. Correlated functional status among segregating V segments might reflect linkage disequilibrium, but an unknown experimental factor could not be ruled out. The 87-base-pair reads could not distinguish some IMGT-functional V segments, including TRBV6-2 and TRBV6-3, so those segments were excluded. A later analysis associated 15,000 or so TCR beta sequences with specific HLA alleles at a false discovery rate of 0.05. Across donors, most TCR sequences were observed very rarely, whereas some public TCRs were present in many individuals. A few of the identified cytomegalovirus-associated TCR beta chains were confirmed in vitro to be specific for cytomegalovirus antigens. Only TCR beta chains were sequenced in this cohort, and the absence of alpha or paired-chain data limited detectable features. In both the original and validation cohorts, the classifier was reported to diagnose cytomegalovirus status with high specificity and sensitivity. The only immune exposure information available for the cohort was CMV serostatus. A later analysis found that most CMV-associated TCR beta chains appeared HLA-restricted, with HLA associations seemingly driven largely by CMV exposure. Compared with the approximately 720-donor mean, donors in an Asian-associated ancestry cluster had fewer N-insertions in productive TCRs, according to a later genetic analysis. Because counts were too low, about 18 rarely observed V segments, including chromosome 9 orphons, were excluded from the earlier analysis of 587 of the donors. Sequencing depth was assumed to be roughly uniform across donors in the presence/absence analyses, though that assumption may not hold. A group of highly shared sequence variants was considered likely to be a technical artifact of the sequencing pipeline. In a later analysis, the rate of TCR association differed among HLA loci, with DRB1 alleles having the most associated TCRs and HLA-C alleles having the fewest. A further reported finding was that TCR beta sequences accurately predicted the HLA-A and HLA-B alleles for most subjects in the first cohort. An earlier analysis of some 560 of the donors showed that most TCR beta V segments appeared in productive rearrangements either about 90% or about 30% of the time, which broadly matched IMGT annotations.

The CDR3 runs 17 residues from the cysteine to the phenylalanine. Just the 51-base CDR3 DNA is kept, in frame starting at base 1. V has 7 bases trimmed and J has 6 bases trimmed; junction bases matching no gene number 16. The germline V gene supplies CDR1 SNHLY and CDR2 FYNNEI. Receptor amplification or capture employed the immunoSEQ multiplex PCR assay. For the multiplex PCR, a mixture combining 60 forward primers for TCR Vbeta segments and 13 reverse primers for TCR Jbeta segments was used. The CDR3 region of rearranged TCR beta genes was amplified from genomic DNA with a multiplex PCR assay. Amplified TCR beta libraries were sequenced as 87-base-pair reads on the Illumina HiSeq System. The original methods were these. In a later analysis, some 80 million unique TCR beta chains were counted across the 500 to 850 repertoires, and roughly 10 million of these chains were shared by at least two donors. Raw reads were error-corrected and collapsed into unique sequences by a nearest-neighbor algorithm in which closely related sequences were merged to remove PCR and sequencing errors. CDR3 sequences were aligned to IMGT reference sequences to assign V, D and J gene segments. For a sequence to be retained, a match of at least six nucleotides was required to both a V gene segment and a J gene segment. A rearrangement was called productive if the CDR3 had no stop codons and remained in frame with V and J, and every other rearrangement was called non-productive. CDR3 was defined according to IMGT convention as the region running from the second conserved V-encoded cysteine to the conserved J-encoded phenylalanine. Sequences without an unambiguous match to a single V gene segment were excluded from the earlier analysis of several hundred of the donors. In an earlier analysis of approximately 560 of the donors, a V segment was called functional when productive rearrangements were above 56.7%, and segregating when the standard deviation between donors exceeded 5%. To diagnose cytomegalovirus status from the catalog of TCR beta chain sequences, a statistical classification framework was built. V and J gene assignment, in a later analysis, came from comparing TCR nucleotide sequences with IMGT/GENE-DB human TR gene sequences. Using the TCRdist pipeline, a later analysis assigned CDR3 sequences along with most-parsimonious VDJ recombination scenarios. In a later analysis, each TCR beta chain was defined by its CDR3 amino acid sequence together with its V-gene family, and reads without a unique V-gene family were excluded. A later analysis removed 592 highly shared, low-generation-probability nucleotide sequences to deal with suspected cross-contamination and a sequencing artifact. In a later analysis, a clonal expansion index was calculated for each public chain from normalized within-repertoire ranks of inferred template counts. In a later analysis, generation probabilities were computed with a VDJ recombination model fitted to out-of-frame rearrangements, and the resulting probabilities were checked against IGoR. In a later analysis, hypergeometric tests were used to score TCR-TCR, TCR-HLA and TCR-CMV co-occurrence, with a repertoire-size bias correction applied to TCR pairs. False discovery rates were estimated in a later analysis by permuting HLA or CMV assignments 20 times. In a later analysis, co-occurring TCRs were grouped using DBSCAN, with TCRdist sequence similarity added in when clustering inside HLA-allele-positive subsets. For co-occurrence clustering, repertoires with fewer than 30,000 or more than 120,000 public chains were excluded, along with roughly five repertoires with anomalous nucleotide sharing. Here the immuneACCESS table is served through TCRdb, limited to in-frame sequences with V and J called. Missing clones are a known gap in these copies; in checked studies unresolved V genes cover under half, and the rest lacks a known reason. V, J and clone size reflect that table, while D and trimming were determined from the DNA. The sample table lists 100,000 or so clones, under 85% of them with a count of one. 3.5% to 5% of the sample is held by the ten biggest clonotypes.

To note about this clone: What antigen it recognizes has not been identified. No base quality information exists; no much larger clone differs at one position.

In total, just over 650 healthy bone marrow donors made up the cohort. All cohort members were sampled while nominally healthy, although unrecorded immune exposures were likely present. The donor was CMV seronegative and belonged to the group of under 400 seronegative cohort members. Every donor gave a peripheral blood sample, and the peripheral blood mononuclear cells from that sample were used for TCR beta sequencing. The Qiagen DNeasy Blood Extraction Kit was used to extract genomic DNA from the blood cell samples. This receptor chain uses TRBV2 and TRBJ2-3; TRBD2 lines up with 10 middle nucleotides. The source is a man aged 40-49 years in good health and CMV-seronegative. Sequencing input: PBMCs. The CDR3 region: CASTYYGGAGGRDTQYF. The DNA sequence follows: TGTGCCAGCACCTACTATGGGGGAGCGGGGGGGCGGGATACGCAGTATTTT. Outside the CDR3, residues come from the reference TRBV2 and TRBJ2-3 proteins, so the full variable domain is: EPEVTQTPSHQVTQMGQEVILRCVPISNHLYFYWYRQILGQKVEFLVSFYNNEISEKSEIFDDQFSVERPDGSNFTLKIRSTKLEDSAMYFCASTYYGGAGGRDTQYFGPGTRLTVL.